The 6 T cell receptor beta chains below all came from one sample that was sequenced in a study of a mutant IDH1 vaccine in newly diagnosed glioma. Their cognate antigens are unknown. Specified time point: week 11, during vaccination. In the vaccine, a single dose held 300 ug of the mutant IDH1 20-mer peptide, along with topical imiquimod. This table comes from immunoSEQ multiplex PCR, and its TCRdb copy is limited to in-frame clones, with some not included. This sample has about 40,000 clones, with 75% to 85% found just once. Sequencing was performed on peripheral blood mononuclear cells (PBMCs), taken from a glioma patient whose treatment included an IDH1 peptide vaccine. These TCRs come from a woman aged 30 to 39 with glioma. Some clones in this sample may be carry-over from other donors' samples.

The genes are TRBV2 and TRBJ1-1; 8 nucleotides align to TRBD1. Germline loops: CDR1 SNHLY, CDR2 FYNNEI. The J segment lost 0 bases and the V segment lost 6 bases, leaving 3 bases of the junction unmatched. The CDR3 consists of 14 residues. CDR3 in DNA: TGTGCCAGCAGCGGGACAGGACTGAACACTGAAGCTTTCTTT. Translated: CASSGTGLNTEAFF.

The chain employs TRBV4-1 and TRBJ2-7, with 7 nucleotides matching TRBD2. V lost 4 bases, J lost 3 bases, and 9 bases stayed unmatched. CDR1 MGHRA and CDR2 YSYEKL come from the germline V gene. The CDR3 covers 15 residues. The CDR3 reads CASSPSSGGRYEQYF. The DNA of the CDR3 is TGCGCCAGCAGCCCCAGTTCGGGAGGCCGCTACGAGCAGTACTTC.

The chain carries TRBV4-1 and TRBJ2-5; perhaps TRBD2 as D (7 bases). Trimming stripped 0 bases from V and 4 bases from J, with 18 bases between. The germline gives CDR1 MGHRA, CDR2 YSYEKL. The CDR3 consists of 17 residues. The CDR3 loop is CASSQDWGPGEGETQYF. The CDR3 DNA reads TGCGCCAGCAGCCAAGATTGGGGGCCAGGGGAGGGAGAGACCCAGTACTTC.

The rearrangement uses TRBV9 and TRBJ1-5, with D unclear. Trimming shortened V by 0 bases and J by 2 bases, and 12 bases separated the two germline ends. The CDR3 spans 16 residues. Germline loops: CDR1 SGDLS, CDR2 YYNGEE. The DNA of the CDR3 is TGTGCCAGCAGCGTAGTTTGGCCCCTGGGCAATCAGCCCCAGCATTTT. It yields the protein CASSVVWPLGNQPQHF.

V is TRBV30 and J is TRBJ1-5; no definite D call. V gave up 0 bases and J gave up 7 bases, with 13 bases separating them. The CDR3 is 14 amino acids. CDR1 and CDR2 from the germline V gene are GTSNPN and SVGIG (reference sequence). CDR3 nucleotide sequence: TGTGCCTGGAGTGTCTCCGGATTCGGACAGCCCCAGCATTTT. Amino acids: CAWSVSGFGQPQHF.

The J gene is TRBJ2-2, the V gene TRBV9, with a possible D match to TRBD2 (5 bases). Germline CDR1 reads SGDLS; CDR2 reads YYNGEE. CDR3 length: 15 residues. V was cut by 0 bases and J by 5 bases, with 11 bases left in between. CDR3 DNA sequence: TGTGCCAGCAGCGTAGGCGGGCGGTCAACCGGGGAGCTGTTTTTT. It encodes CASSVGGRSTGELFF.